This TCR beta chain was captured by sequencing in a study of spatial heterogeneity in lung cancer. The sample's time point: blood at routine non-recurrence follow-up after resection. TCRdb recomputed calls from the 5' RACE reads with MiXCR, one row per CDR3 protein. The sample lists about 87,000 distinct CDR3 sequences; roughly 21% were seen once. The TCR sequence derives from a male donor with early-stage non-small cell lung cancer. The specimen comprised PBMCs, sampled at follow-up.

The CDR3 loop is CASSEGLANTEAFF. CDR3 DNA sequence: TGTGCCAGCAGTGAAGGACTGGCGAACACTGAAGCTTTCTTT. This chain connects TRBV27 to TRBJ1-1; D is unresolved. V lost 5 bases and J 1 base, leaving 11 bases between the germline ends. The CDR3 has 14 residues. Germline V lookup: CDR1 MNHEY, CDR2 SMNVEV (reference sequence).